The T cell receptor beta chain described here comes from a study of T cell responses to AZD1222 COVID-19 vaccine. The ends lost 7 bases at V and 1 base at J; junction bases unmatched: 3. The CDR3 is made up of 13 amino acids. Germline V gene sequence: CDR1 SQVTM, CDR2 ANQGSEA. The table came from immunoSEQ multiplex PCR; TCRdb's copy has only in-frame clones and leaves some out. The sample has some 100,000 clones; 80% to 90% are singletons. Source: peripheral blood, taken on day 0 of MenACWY control vaccination. The J gene is TRBJ2-2, the V gene TRBV29-1; 7 nucleotides match TRBD1. The sequence came from an adult in good health. The CDR3 nucleotides are TGCAGCGGGGGACAGATGAACACCGGGGAGCTGTTTTTT. Its translation is CSGGQMNTGELFF.